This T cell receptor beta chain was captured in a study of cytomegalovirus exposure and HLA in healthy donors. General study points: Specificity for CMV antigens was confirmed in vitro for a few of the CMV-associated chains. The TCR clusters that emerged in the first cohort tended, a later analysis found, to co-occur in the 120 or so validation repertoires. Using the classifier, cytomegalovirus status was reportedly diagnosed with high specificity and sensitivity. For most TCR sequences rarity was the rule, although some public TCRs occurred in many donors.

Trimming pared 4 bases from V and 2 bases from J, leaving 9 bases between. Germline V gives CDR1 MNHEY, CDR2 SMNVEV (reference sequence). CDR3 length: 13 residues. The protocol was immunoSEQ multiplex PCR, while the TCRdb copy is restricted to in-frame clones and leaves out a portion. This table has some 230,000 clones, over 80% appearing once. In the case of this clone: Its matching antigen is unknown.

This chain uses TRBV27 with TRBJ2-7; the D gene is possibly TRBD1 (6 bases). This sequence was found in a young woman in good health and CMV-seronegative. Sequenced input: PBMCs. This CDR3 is CASSSRTAYEQYF. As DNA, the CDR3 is TGTGCCAGCAGTTCCCGGACAGCCTACGAGCAGTACTTC.